Shown below are 30 T cell receptor beta chains from a single sample sequenced in a study of response to subunit inactivated influenza vaccine. TCRdb re-called the RT-PCR reads through MiXCR, storing one row per CDR3 protein. The table records over 750,000 distinct CDR3 sequences, roughly 20% of them present only once. The sample was PBMCs from blood, taken about 5 days after vaccination. The receptors were gathered from a man aged 50 or older who received an inactivated influenza vaccine.

Only a few counts were recorded for this clonotype. The J gene is TRBJ2-3, the V gene TRBV6-2 or TRBV6-3, with a possible D match to TRBD1 (6 bases). CDR3 length: 15 amino acids. Trimming removed 6 bases from V and 2 bases from J, with 15 bases in between. Germline assignment: CDR1 MNHEY and CDR2 SVGEGT. CDR3 sequence reads: CASRALDRFTDTQYF. In nucleotides, the CDR3 is TGTGCCAGCAGGGCTTTGGACAGATTCACAGATACGCAGTATTTT.

This clonotype was recorded a few times. V gene TRBV29-1 combines with J gene TRBJ2-1, with D tentatively TRBD2 (6 bases). V gave up 5 bases and J gave up 9 bases, with 20 bases separating them. Germline values: CDR1 SQVTM, CDR2 ANQGSEA. This CDR3 region has 14 residues. CDR3 sequence: CSVSRVGGGGEQFF. The CDR3 DNA sequence: TGCAGCGTTTCGCGAGTGGGGGGTGGGGGTGAGCAGTTCTTC.

This clonotype turned up a few times. The CDR3 region has the DNA TGTGCCATTTACCACGACTCTGGGGCCAACGTCCTGACTTTC. Translation gives CAIYHDSGANVLTF. This chain joins TRBV10-3 and TRBJ2-6, with D unclear. The CDR3 extends over 14 amino acids. The V gene's germline CDR1 is ENHRY and CDR2 SYGVKD. The V end was cut by 9 bases, the J end by 0 bases, with 9 bases between.

This clonotype was counted only a few times. Germline and junction disagree at one end, which may indicate a read error. CDR3 DNA: TGTGCCAGCAGTTTAGGGGAAGGGGGGCAATCCTTC. Protein product: CASSLGEGGQSF. The rearrangement links TRBV12-3 or TRBV12-4 to TRBJ1-2, with a tentative D call TRBD1 (6 bases). The CDR3 contains 12 residues.

The V and J genes are TRBV29-1 and TRBJ2-4; the D is unclear. V shed 4 bases and J shed 2 bases, with 6 bases lying between them. Per the germline V gene, CDR1 is SQVTM and CDR2 is ANQGSEA. The CDR3 contains 12 residues. Here the CDR3 DNA reads TGCAGCGTTGTCTTCTCCAAAAACATTCAGTACTTC. Protein product: CSVVFSKNIQYF.

The CDR3 DNA follows: TGTGCCAGCAGCGAGACAGGGGACTCCTCCTACGAGCAGTACTTC. Protein product: CASSETGDSSYEQYF. The V and J genes are TRBV9 and TRBJ2-7, with TRBD1 matching 8 bases. This CDR3 contains 15 residues. The V gene's germline CDR1 is SGDLS and CDR2 YYNGEE. V gave up 3 bases and J gave up 0 bases; unmatched junction bases: 5.

This clonotype has a count of ten or more. The rearrangement links TRBV11-2 to TRBJ2-1; D possibly uses TRBD1 or TRBD2 (5 bases each). V was clipped by 2 bases and J by 0 bases, with 8 bases between them. The CDR3 totals 15 residues. CDR1 and CDR2 (germline): SGHAT, FQNNGV. DNA of the CDR3: TGTGCCAGCAGCTTACTGGGACGCTCCTACAATGAGCAGTTCTTC. It encodes CASSLLGRSYNEQFF.

This chain joins TRBV28 and TRBJ1-1, with D unresolved. V shed 2 bases and J shed 0 bases, with 13 bases lying between them. CDR3 size: 16 residues. CDR1 is MDHEN, CDR2 SYDVKM, per germline. Here the CDR3 reads CASSLPRAPMNTEAFF. CDR3 nucleotides: TGTGCCAGCAGTTTACCGAGGGCCCCCATGAACACTGAAGCTTTCTTT.

This clonotype was seen ten or more times. This chain connects TRBV6-5 to TRBJ2-1, with 12 bases identical to TRBD2. J gave up 5 bases and V 0 bases, and 8 bases lay outside the gene matches. Germline V gene lookup returns CDR1 MNHEY and CDR2 SVGAGI. The length of the CDR3 is 18 residues. The CDR3, as DNA: TGTGCCAGCAGTTACTCGACAGCGGGACTAGCGGGTAACAATGAGCAGTTCTTC. This sequence encodes CASSYSTAGLAGNNEQFF.

This chain links TRBV7-2 with TRBJ2-3; no reliable D call. Trimming pared 5 bases from V and 3 bases from J, leaving 18 bases between. From germline, CDR1 is SGHTA and CDR2 FQGNSA. The CDR3 loop spans 16 amino acids. The CDR3 nucleotides read TGTGCCAGCAGCCCCCACCCCTCGAGATTAACAGATACGCAGTATTTT. The encoded protein is CASSPHPSRLTDTQYF.

The chain carries TRBV6-2 or TRBV6-3 and TRBJ2-1; 15 bases fit TRBD2. The CDR3 has 20 amino acids. Germline V gene lookup returns CDR1 MNHEY and CDR2 SVGEGT. The J segment lost 6 bases and the V segment lost 7 bases, leaving 19 bases of the junction unmatched. Here the CDR3 DNA reads TGTGCCAGCACCACCTACGACGGACTAGCGGGAGGGCCGATAAGCAATGAGCAGTTCTTC. It specifies CASTTYDGLAGGPISNEQFF.

This clonotype was seen a few times. The chain uses TRBV7-7 and TRBJ2-7; D may be TRBD1 or TRBD2 (6 bases each). With 7 bases removed from V and 4 bases from J, the gap between germline ends came to 17 bases. The CDR3 spans 14 residues. Germline-derived CDR1 and CDR2 are SSHAT and FNYEAQ (reference sequence). The CDR3 protein is CASTPRGAGYEQYF. CDR3 bases: TGTGCCAGCACCCCGAGGGGGGCCGGGTACGAGCAGTACTTC.

This clonotype was seen at least ten times. V is TRBV7-2 and J is TRBJ2-7; TRBD2 matches at 10 bases. This CDR3 has 19 residues. The germline CDR1 and CDR2 sequences are SGHTA and FQGNSA. With 0 bases clipped from V and 1 base from J, the junction kept 12 bases outside the gene matches. In nucleotides, the CDR3 is TGTGCCAGCAGCTTAGCTGTTTCAGCGGGGGGGCTGTGGTCCTACGAGCAGTACTTC. Protein product: CASSLAVSAGGLWSYEQYF.

The chain has TRBV11-2 and TRBJ1-1; D call uncertain. This CDR3 spans 14 amino acids. Trimming removed 3 bases at V and 1 base at J, with 9 bases between. Germline V gene sequence: CDR1 SGHAT, CDR2 FQNNGV. This CDR3 reads CASSFNKGNTEAFF. Here the CDR3 DNA reads TGTGCCAGCAGCTTTAACAAGGGGAACACTGAAGCTTTCTTT.

The rearrangement links TRBV3-1 to TRBJ2-5, with a possible D match to TRBD2 (5 bases). V lost 1 base, J lost 6 bases, and 12 bases lay in between. Germline V gives CDR1 LGHDT, CDR2 YNNKEL (reference sequence). This CDR3 is built from 14 residues. In nucleotides, the CDR3 is TGTGCCAGCAGCCAAGGAGGAGGAGGAAAGACCCAGTACTTC. It is translated as CASSQGGGGKTQYF.

This clonotype was picked up many times. V is TRBV5-6 and J is TRBJ2-1; TRBD2 matches at 11 bases. J gave up 1 base and V 2 bases, and 5 bases lay outside the gene matches. Germline V gene lookup returns CDR1 SGHDT and CDR2 YYEEEE. CDR3 size: 17 residues. The CDR3: CASSLPGLAVSYNEQFF. CDR3 sequence (DNA): TGTGCCAGCAGCTTACCGGGACTAGCGGTTTCCTACAATGAGCAGTTCTTC.

The V and J genes are TRBV7-2 and TRBJ2-1; D is possibly TRBD2 (5 bases). CDR1 SGHTA and CDR2 FQGNSA come from the germline V gene. This CDR3 is built from 13 residues. V was cut by 4 bases and J by 6 bases, with 10 bases left in between. The CDR3 DNA follows: TGTGCCAGCAGCTCCCGGGAAATCAATGAGCAGTTCTTC. Translating it yields CASSSREINEQFF.

This clonotype has more than one count but fewer than ten. The V call is TRBV20-1, the J call TRBJ2-2, with 7 nucleotides matching TRBD1. Germline CDR1 and CDR2: DFQATT and SNEGSKA (reference sequence). The V segment lost 6 bases and the J segment 4 bases; nucleotides outside the gene matches: 8. This CDR3 region has 14 residues. As DNA, the CDR3 is TGCAGTGCAGAAGGGACAGAGCGCACCGGGGAGCTGTTTTTT. Its protein product is CSAEGTERTGELFF.

V and J are TRBV6-1 and TRBJ1-2, with D possibly being TRBD1 (5 bases). Trimming took 6 bases from V and 4 from J, leaving 18 bases between them. Germline V gene sequence: CDR1 MNHNS, CDR2 SASEGT. The length of the CDR3 is 15 residues. The CDR3 loop reads CASSQETGGVYGYTF. CDR3 nucleotides: TGTGCCAGCAGCCAGGAGACGGGGGGGGTCTATGGCTACACCTTC.

This clonotype was detected a few times. The rearrangement links TRBV5-1 to TRBJ2-2, with D possibly called TRBD1 or TRBD2 (5 bases each). This CDR3 region has 15 residues. The germline CDR1 and CDR2 sequences are SGHRS and YFSETQ. Trimming pared 3 bases from V and 3 bases from J, leaving 12 bases between. The CDR3 sequence: CASSSTGRDTGELFF. CDR3 DNA: TGCGCCAGCAGCTCTACGGGACGAGACACCGGGGAGCTGTTTTTT. Filled out from reference TRBV5-1 and TRBJ2-2, the complete variable domain reads KAGVTQTPRYLIKTRGQQVTLSCSPISGHRSVSWYQQTPGQGLQFLFEYFSETQRNKGNFPGRFSGRQFSNSRSEMNVSTLELGDSALYLCASSSTGRDTGELFFGEGSRLTVL.

This clonotype has a count of ten or more. The chain links TRBV11-2 to TRBJ2-5; D possibly corresponds to TRBD1 (5 bases). The CDR3 extends over 14 amino acids. Trimming took 1 base from V and 5 from J, leaving 11 bases between them. Germline V gives CDR1 SGHAT, CDR2 FQNNGV. CDR3 region: CASSLVGARETQYF. The DNA of the CDR3 is TGTGCCAGCAGCTTAGTAGGGGCCCGGGAGACCCAGTACTTC.

The chain recombines TRBV4-1 with TRBJ2-1; 8 positions match TRBD2. The V gene's germline CDR1 is MGHRA and CDR2 YSYEKL. The J segment lost 0 bases and the V segment lost 0 bases, leaving 7 bases of the junction unmatched. The CDR3 has 18 amino acids. The CDR3 region is CASSQDLGGTSSYNEQFF. The CDR3 DNA reads as TGCGCCAGCAGCCAAGATCTCGGGGGGACTAGCTCCTACAATGAGCAGTTCTTC.

There are a few counts of this clonotype. The V and J genes are TRBV10-2 and TRBJ2-3; D is perhaps TRBD1 (6 bases). CDR1 and CDR2 (germline): WSHSY, SAAADI. Trimming removed 7 bases at V and 1 base at J, with 12 bases between. This CDR3 region has 14 residues. The CDR3 DNA is TGCGCCAGCACCGTGGGGGCAGGCACAGATACGCAGTATTTT. The encoded protein is CASTVGAGTDTQYF.

This clonotype was counted a few times. CDR3 protein: CASSSGQYSNQPQHF. The CDR3 nucleotides read TGTGCCAGCAGTTCTGGACAATATAGCAATCAGCCCCAGCATTTT. The chain recombines TRBV6-5 with TRBJ1-5; TRBD1 is a possible D gene (5 bases). Trimming removed 4 bases from V and 0 bases from J, with 10 bases in between. Germline values: CDR1 MNHEY, CDR2 SVGAGI. The CDR3 has 15 amino acids.

Written as DNA, the CDR3 is TGTGCCAGCAGTGGCCTGGCTGATGCAGGGAGGAATTCACCCCTCCACTTT. It translates to CASSGLADAGRNSPLHF. The rearrangement links TRBV12-3 or TRBV12-4 to TRBJ1-6; maybe TRBD1 (5 bases). This CDR3 spans 17 amino acids. Trimming removed 5 bases from V and 7 bases from J, with 21 bases in between.

There are many counts of this clonotype. This rearrangement joins TRBV6-5 to TRBJ2-1, with TRBD2 matching 10 bases. V was clipped by 2 bases and J by 0 bases; unmatched bases: 1. CDR3 size: 16 residues. Germline V CDR1 and CDR2: MNHEY, SVGAGI. In nucleotides, the CDR3 is TGTGCCAGCAGTTACGAGCGGGGGGGCTCCTACAATGAGCAGTTCTTC. It specifies CASSYERGGSYNEQFF.

This clonotype was seen repeatedly, ten times or more. V and J are TRBV20-1 and TRBJ1-5, with D perhaps matching TRBD1 (5 bases). The CDR3 totals 14 residues. V was pared by 5 bases and J by 9 bases, with 20 bases between. Germline CDR1 is DFQATT and CDR2 is SNEGSKA (reference sequence). CDR3 nucleotides: TGCAGTGCTCCTGAGCGAGGCGGGGGTGGGCCCCAGCATTTT. This translates into CSAPERGGGGPQHF.

This chain uses TRBV4-2 with TRBJ2-1; possibly TRBD2 for D (5 bases). From germline, CDR1 is LGHNA and CDR2 YNFKEQ. The CDR3 extends over 14 amino acids. Deletions cut 3 bases from V and 8 bases from J, with 14 bases between. The CDR3 loop is CASSQVTRFDEQFF. CDR3 DNA sequence: TGTGCCAGCAGCCAGGTAACTAGATTTGATGAGCAGTTCTTC.

This clonotype came up a few times. The chain combines TRBV3-1 with TRBJ1-2; 7 bases are a match to TRBD1. The CDR3 contains 13 residues. V dropped 2 bases and J dropped 10; count of bases not matched to a gene: 7. From germline, CDR1 is LGHDT and CDR2 YNNKEL (reference sequence). The CDR3 here is CASSQHGQALYTF. DNA of the CDR3: TGTGCCAGCAGCCAACATGGACAGGCTCTCTACACCTTC.

The table lists this clonotype with a few counts. DNA of the CDR3: TGTGCCATCCGACAGGGGATAACGTACAATGAGCAGTTCTTC. Protein sequence: CAIRQGITYNEQFF. The chain links TRBV10-3 to TRBJ2-1, with TRBD1 identical over 8 bases. The CDR3 sequence is 14 residues long. V shed 8 bases and J 4 bases; nucleotides not matched to a gene: 7. CDR1 and CDR2 (germline): ENHRY, SYGVKD.